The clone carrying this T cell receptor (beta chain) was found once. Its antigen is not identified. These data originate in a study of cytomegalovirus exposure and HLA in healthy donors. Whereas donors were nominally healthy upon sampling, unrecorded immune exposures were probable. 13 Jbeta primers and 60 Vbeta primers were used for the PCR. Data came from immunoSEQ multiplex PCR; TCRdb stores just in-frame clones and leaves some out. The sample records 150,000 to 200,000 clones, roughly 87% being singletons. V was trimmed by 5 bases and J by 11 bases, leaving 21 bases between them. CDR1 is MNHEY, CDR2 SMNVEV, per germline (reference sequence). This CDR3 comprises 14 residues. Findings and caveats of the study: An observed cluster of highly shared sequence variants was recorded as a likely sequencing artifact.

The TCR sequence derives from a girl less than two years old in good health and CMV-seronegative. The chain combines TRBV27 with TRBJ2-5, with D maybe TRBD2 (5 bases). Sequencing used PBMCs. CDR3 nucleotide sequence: TGTGCCAGCAGTCGAACTAGATTTCCGAGGATTCAGTACTTC. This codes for CASSRTRFPRIQYF.